The rows below give T cell receptor beta chains drawn from one sample of a study of response to subunit inactivated influenza vaccine. TCRdb itself ran the RT-PCR reads through MiXCR, one entry per CDR3 protein. The profile shows some 600,000 distinct CDR3 sequences, roughly 15% of them singletons. The starting material was PBMCs from blood, obtained around 14 days before vaccination. The receptors originated from a man aged 50-59 years who received an inactivated influenza vaccine. CDR3s include the opening cysteine and the closing phenylalanine or tryptophan. D genes are given only for firm matches. Expanded clones get a size class; other rows say once, few or many, or leave the size out.

DNA: TGTGCCAGCGGGAGGCAGGGGGTATCCTCTGGGGCCAACGTCCTGACTTTC
CDR3: CASGRQGVSSGANVLTF
size: .
V: TRBV6-1
D: .
J: TRBJ2-6

DNA: TGCGCCAGCAGCTTGGCCCTACAGGGTCGGAGAGAGACCCAGTACTTC
CDR3: CASSLALQGRRETQYF
size: few
V: TRBV5-1
D: .
J: TRBJ2-5

DNA: TGTGCCAGCAGTCCTATTAGGACTAGCGGGGGAAAGGAGCAGTACTTC
CDR3: CASSPIRTSGGKEQYF
size: many
V: TRBV12-3/TRBV12-4
D: TRBD2
J: TRBJ2-7

DNA: TGCGCCAGCAGCCAAGATTTGACAGGGTTCACATATACGCAGTATTTT
CDR3: CASSQDLTGFTYTQYF
size: .
V: TRBV4-3
D: TRBD1
J: TRBJ2-3

DNA: TGTGCCACCAGCAGTGGGCGAAGCCGGGAGCAGTACTTC
CDR3: CATSSGRSREQYF
size: .
V: TRBV15
D: .
J: TRBJ2-7

DNA: TGTGCCAGCGGACTAGCGGGAGCTTTTTCTAGCACAGATACGCAGTATTTT
CDR3: CASGLAGAFSSTDTQYF
size: .
V: TRBV5-6
D: TRBD2
J: TRBJ2-3

DNA: TGCGCCAGCAGCTGGACCTTGGACGGGGCCTCCTACGAGCAGTACTTC
CDR3: CASSWTLDGASYEQYF
size: few
V: TRBV5-1
D: .
J: TRBJ2-7

DNA: TGTGCCACCAGCAGAGATATGATCCCTCCGGGGGAGCTGTTTTTT
CDR3: CATSRDMIPPGELFF
size: many
V: TRBV15
D: .
J: TRBJ2-2

DNA: TGTGCCAGCAGTCCCCGGAGTTTTACAGATACGCAGTATTTT
CDR3: CASSPRSFTDTQYF
size: .
V: TRBV12-3/TRBV12-4
D: .
J: TRBJ2-3

DNA: TGTGCCAGCAGCGATTCGCGAGAGAAAAACATTCAGTACTTC
CDR3: CASSDSREKNIQYF
size: .
V: TRBV2
D: .
J: TRBJ2-4

DNA: TGCGCCAGCAGCCAGTTACTAGTGGGGGGGTACAATGAGCAGTTCTTC
CDR3: CASSQLLVGGYNEQFF
size: .
V: TRBV4-3
D: TRBD2
J: TRBJ2-1

DNA: TGCAGTGCTAGTGGGGGACTAGTCACAGATACGCAGTATTTT
CDR3: CSASGGLVTDTQYF
size: many
V: TRBV20-1
D: TRBD2
J: TRBJ2-3

DNA: TGTGCCAGCAGCTTTGGGGATCCAGAGACCCAGTACTTC
CDR3: CASSFGDPETQYF
size: .
V: TRBV13
D: .
J: TRBJ2-5

DNA: TGTGCCAGCAGCCTCGAGAATCTCAACACTGAAGCTTTCTTT
CDR3: CASSLENLNTEAFF
size: few
V: TRBV11-2
D: .
J: TRBJ1-1

DNA: TGTGCCAGCAGCGGTGGACAGGGGAATTCACCCCTCCACTTT
CDR3: CASSGGQGNSPLHF
size: few
V: TRBV9
D: TRBD1
J: TRBJ1-6

DNA: TGCAGCCACGACAGGGTCAGCACAGATACGCAGTATTTT
CDR3: CSHDRVSTDTQYF
size: few
V: TRBV29-1
D: TRBD1
J: TRBJ2-3

DNA: TGTGCCAGCAGTTCTAGCGGGAGGAACAATGAGCAGTTCTTC
CDR3: CASSSSGRNNEQFF
size: few
V: TRBV6-5
D: TRBD2
J: TRBJ2-1

DNA: TGTGCCAGCGCCCTATCTGGGGCCAACGTCCTGACTTTC
CDR3: CASALSGANVLTF
size: few
V: TRBV6-1
D: .
J: TRBJ2-6

DNA: TGTGCCAGCAGCACCGGACAGGGGACGGATGGCTACACCTTC
CDR3: CASSTGQGTDGYTF
size: many
V: TRBV7-2
D: TRBD1
J: TRBJ1-2

DNA: TGTGCCAGCAGCTTGGGTAGGGGGTCCTACGAGCAGTACTTC
CDR3: CASSLGRGSYEQYF
size: many
V: TRBV7-9
D: .
J: TRBJ2-7

DNA: TGTGCCACCAGTGAGACAGGCCTGAATCAGCCCCAGCATTTT
CDR3: CATSETGLNQPQHF
size: few
V: TRBV24-1
D: .
J: TRBJ1-5

DNA: TGTGCCAGCAGTTACTCGAGAGCAGGGCCGAATAGCAATCAGCCCCAGCATTTT
CDR3: CASSYSRAGPNSNQPQHF
size: few
V: TRBV6-2/TRBV6-3
D: .
J: TRBJ1-5

DNA: TGCAGTGCTCCGGGACAAAAGGTTTACGAGCAGTACTTC
CDR3: CSAPGQKVYEQYF
size: many
V: TRBV20-1
D: .
J: TRBJ2-7

DNA: TGTGCCAGCAGCGTAGGACAGCGCTCCTACGAGCAGTACTTC
CDR3: CASSVGQRSYEQYF
size: .
V: TRBV9
D: .
J: TRBJ2-7

DNA: TGCGCCAGCAGCTCCTCACAGTCTAGGGGCACAGATACGCAGTATTTT
CDR3: CASSSSQSRGTDTQYF
size: few
V: TRBV5-1
D: .
J: TRBJ2-3

DNA: TGTGCCAGCAGCCTTAGCGGGGGGGTGACCGGGGAGCTGTTTTTT
CDR3: CASSLSGGVTGELFF
size: few
V: TRBV3-1
D: TRBD2
J: TRBJ2-2

DNA: TGCAGTGCTCCCCAGTCGGGACTGCACTACGAGCAGTACTTC
CDR3: CSAPQSGLHYEQYF
size: .
V: TRBV20-1
D: .
J: TRBJ2-7

DNA: TGTGCCAGCAGGGACGTATTCCAGGGCATTCAGTACTTC
CDR3: CASRDVFQGIQYF
size: few
V: TRBV28
D: .
J: TRBJ2-4

DNA: TGTGCCAGCAGTTTAGGGGGGGGTCACGAGACCCAGTACTTC
CDR3: CASSLGGGHETQYF
size: many
V: TRBV12-3/TRBV12-4
D: TRBD2
J: TRBJ2-5

DNA: TGCGCCAGCAGAGAACGGGGGCCCTGGGAGCAGTACTTC
CDR3: CASRERGPWEQYF
size: .
V: TRBV4-1
D: .
J: TRBJ2-7

DNA: TGTGCCATCTCTCTTACGACTAGCGGGAGGGGAACAGATACGCAGTATTTT
CDR3: CAISLTTSGRGTDTQYF
size: .
V: TRBV10-3
D: TRBD2
J: TRBJ2-3

DNA: TGTGCCAGCAGTGAGAGGACTAGCGGGGGGGCCCCCGGCGAGTTCTTC
CDR3: CASSERTSGGAPGEFF
size: many
V: TRBV2
D: TRBD2
J: TRBJ2-1

DNA: TGTGCCAGCAGCAGAACAGGGTCCCCCTACGAGCAGTACTTC
CDR3: CASSRTGSPYEQYF
size: many
V: TRBV28
D: .
J: TRBJ2-7

DNA: TGCAGCGTTGCCTGGGGGGGGCTAGACCAAGAGACCCAGTACTTC
CDR3: CSVAWGGLDQETQYF
size: many
V: TRBV29-1
D: .
J: TRBJ2-5

DNA: TGTGCCAGCAGTTGGAAACACCAGCTCTACGAGCAGTACTTC
CDR3: CASSWKHQLYEQYF
size: .
V: TRBV12-3/TRBV12-4
D: .
J: TRBJ2-7

DNA: TGCAGTCACGCGTCGCCTAGCGGGCTGGTGGGTACGCAGTATTTT
CDR3: CSHASPSGLVGTQYF
size: few
V: TRBV20-1
D: TRBD2
J: TRBJ2-3

DNA: TGTGCCACCCACCTCCCCTCACGGGGGGAGACCTACAATGAGCAGTTCTTC
CDR3: CATHLPSRGETYNEQFF
size: many
V: TRBV12-3/TRBV12-4
D: TRBD2
J: TRBJ2-1

DNA: TGCAGTGCTAGGACTTCTGGGGCTTGGAATTCACCCCTCCACTTT
CDR3: CSARTSGAWNSPLHF
size: few
V: TRBV20-1
D: .
J: TRBJ1-6

DNA: TGTGCCAGCAGCACTACCTTCACCCGGGAGCAGTTCTTC
CDR3: CASSTTFTREQFF
size: .
V: TRBV12-3/TRBV12-4
D: .
J: TRBJ2-1

DNA: TGTGCCATCAGTGACGGGACAGGATCCTCCTACGAGCAGTACTTC
CDR3: CAISDGTGSSYEQYF
size: many
V: TRBV10-3
D: TRBD1
J: TRBJ2-7

DNA: TGCGCCAGTGGGACCAACGACTATGAGCAGTTCTTC
CDR3: CASGTNDYEQFF
size: many
V: TRBV5-1
D: .
J: TRBJ2-1

DNA: TGCAGTGCTAGACTGGGAAGCGGGAGCAGCACAGATACGCAGTATTTT
CDR3: CSARLGSGSSTDTQYF
size: .
V: TRBV20-1
D: TRBD2
J: TRBJ2-3

DNA: TGTGCCAGCAGCTCAGGACGGAGCAATGAGCAGTTCTTC
CDR3: CASSSGRSNEQFF
size: .
V: TRBV7-9
D: .
J: TRBJ2-1

DNA: TGTGCCAGCCAGGACAGGGGGAACACCGGGGAGCTGTTTTTT
CDR3: CASQDRGNTGELFF
size: few
V: TRBV10-3
D: TRBD1
J: TRBJ2-2

DNA: TGTGCCAGCAGCTTATCACCAGGAACCTACAATGAGCAGTTCTTC
CDR3: CASSLSPGTYNEQFF
size: few
V: TRBV7-9
D: .
J: TRBJ2-1

DNA: TGTGCCAGCAGCGACCCCCAGACCCAGTACTTC
CDR3: CASSDPQTQYF
size: few
V: TRBV7-2
D: .
J: TRBJ2-5

DNA: TGTGCCAGCACCCCGACGGGCTTTGGGACCCAGTACTTC
CDR3: CASTPTGFGTQYF
size: few
V: TRBV12-3/TRBV12-4
D: .
J: TRBJ2-5

DNA: TGTGCCATCAGTGGGGACAGGGAAGAGGACGGGGAGCTGTTTTTT
CDR3: CAISGDREEDGELFF
size: .
V: TRBV10-3
D: TRBD1
J: TRBJ2-2

DNA: TGCAGTGCTAGACAGAGCGGGACCGGGGAGCTGTTTTTT
CDR3: CSARQSGTGELFF
size: .
V: TRBV20-1
D: .
J: TRBJ2-2

DNA: TGCAGCGTGGGACAGGGGCGGCAAACTAATGAAAAACTGTTTTTT
CDR3: CSVGQGRQTNEKLFF
size: few
V: TRBV29-1
D: TRBD1
J: TRBJ1-4